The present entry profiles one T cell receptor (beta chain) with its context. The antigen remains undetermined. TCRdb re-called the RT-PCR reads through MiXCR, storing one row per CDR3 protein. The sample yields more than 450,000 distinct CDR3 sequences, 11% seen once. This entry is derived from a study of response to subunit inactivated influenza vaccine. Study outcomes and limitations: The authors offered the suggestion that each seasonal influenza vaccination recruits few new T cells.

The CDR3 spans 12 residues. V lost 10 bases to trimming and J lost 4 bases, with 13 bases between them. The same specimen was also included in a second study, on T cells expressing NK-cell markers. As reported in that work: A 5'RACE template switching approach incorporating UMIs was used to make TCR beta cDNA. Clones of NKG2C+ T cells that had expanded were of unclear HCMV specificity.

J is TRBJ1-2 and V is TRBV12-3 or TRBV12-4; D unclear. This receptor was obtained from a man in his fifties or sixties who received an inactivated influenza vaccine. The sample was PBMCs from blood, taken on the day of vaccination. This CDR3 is CATHPFFYGYTF. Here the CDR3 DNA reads TGTGCCACTCACCCATTTTTCTATGGCTACACCTTC.